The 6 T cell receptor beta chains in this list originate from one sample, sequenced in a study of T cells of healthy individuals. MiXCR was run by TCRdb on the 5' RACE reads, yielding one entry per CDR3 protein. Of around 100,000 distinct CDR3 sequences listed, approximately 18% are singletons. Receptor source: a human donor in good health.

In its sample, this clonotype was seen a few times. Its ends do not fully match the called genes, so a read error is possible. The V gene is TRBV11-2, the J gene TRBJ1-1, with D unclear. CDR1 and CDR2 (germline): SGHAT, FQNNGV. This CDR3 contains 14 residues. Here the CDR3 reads CASSLEIGNPEAFF. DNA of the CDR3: TGTGCCAGCAGCTTAGAGATAGGGAACCCTGAAGCTTTCTTT.

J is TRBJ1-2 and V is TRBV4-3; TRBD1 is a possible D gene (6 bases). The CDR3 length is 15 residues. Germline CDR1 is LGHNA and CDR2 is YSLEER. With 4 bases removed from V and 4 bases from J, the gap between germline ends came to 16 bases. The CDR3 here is CASSRVTGGTYGYTF. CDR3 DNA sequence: TGCGCCAGCAGCCGAGTGACAGGCGGGACCTATGGCTACACCTTC.

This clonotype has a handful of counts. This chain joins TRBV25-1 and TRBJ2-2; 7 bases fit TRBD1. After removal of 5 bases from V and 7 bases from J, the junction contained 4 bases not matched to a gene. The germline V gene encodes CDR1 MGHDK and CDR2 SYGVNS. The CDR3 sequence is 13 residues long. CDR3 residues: CASSSQGIGELFF. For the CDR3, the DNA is TGTGCCAGCAGTTCACAGGGGATCGGGGAGCTGTTTTTT.

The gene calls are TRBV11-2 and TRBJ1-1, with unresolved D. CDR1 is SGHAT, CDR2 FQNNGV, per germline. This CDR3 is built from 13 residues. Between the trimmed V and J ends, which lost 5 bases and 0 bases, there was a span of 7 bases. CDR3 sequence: CASSQTLNTEAFF. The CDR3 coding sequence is TGTGCCAGCAGCCAGACTTTGAACACTGAAGCTTTCTTT.

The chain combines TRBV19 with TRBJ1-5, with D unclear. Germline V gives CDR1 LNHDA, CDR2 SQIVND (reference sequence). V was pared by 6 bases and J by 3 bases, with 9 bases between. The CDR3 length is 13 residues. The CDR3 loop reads CASSGVINQPQHF. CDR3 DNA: TGTGCCAGTAGCGGCGTTATCAATCAGCCCCAGCATTTT.

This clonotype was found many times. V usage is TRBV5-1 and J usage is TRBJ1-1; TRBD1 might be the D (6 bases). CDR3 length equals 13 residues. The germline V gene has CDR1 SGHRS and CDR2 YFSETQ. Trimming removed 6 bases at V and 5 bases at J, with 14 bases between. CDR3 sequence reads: CASTTGSLTEAFF. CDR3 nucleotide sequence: TGCGCCAGCACCACAGGGTCTCTAACTGAAGCTTTCTTT.